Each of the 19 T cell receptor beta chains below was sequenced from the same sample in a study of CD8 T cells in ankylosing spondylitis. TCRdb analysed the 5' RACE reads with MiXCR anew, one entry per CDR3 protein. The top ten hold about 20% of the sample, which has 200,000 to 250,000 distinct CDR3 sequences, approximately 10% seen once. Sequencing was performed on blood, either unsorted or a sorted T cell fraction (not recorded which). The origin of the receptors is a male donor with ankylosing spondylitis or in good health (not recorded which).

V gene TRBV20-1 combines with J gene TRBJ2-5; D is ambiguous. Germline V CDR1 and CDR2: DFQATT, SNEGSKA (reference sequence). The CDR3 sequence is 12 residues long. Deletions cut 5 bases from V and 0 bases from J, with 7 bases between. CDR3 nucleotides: TGCAGTGCTCTGGGATACCAAGAGACCCAGTACTTC. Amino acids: CSALGYQETQYF.

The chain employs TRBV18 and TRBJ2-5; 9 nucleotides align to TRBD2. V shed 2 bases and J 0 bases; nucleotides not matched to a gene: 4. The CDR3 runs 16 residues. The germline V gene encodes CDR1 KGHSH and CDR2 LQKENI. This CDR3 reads CASSPMIAGDQETQYF. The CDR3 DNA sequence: TGTGCCAGCTCACCAATGATAGCGGGAGACCAAGAGACCCAGTACTTC.

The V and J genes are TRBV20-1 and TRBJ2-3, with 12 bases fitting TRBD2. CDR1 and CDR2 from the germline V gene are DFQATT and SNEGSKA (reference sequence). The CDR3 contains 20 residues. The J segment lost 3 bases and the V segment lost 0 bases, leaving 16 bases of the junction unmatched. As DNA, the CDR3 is TGCAGTGCTAGAGAAGGGAGGTCGGGACTAGCGGGTGCTCAAACAGATACGCAGTATTTT. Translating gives CSAREGRSGLAGAQTDTQYF.

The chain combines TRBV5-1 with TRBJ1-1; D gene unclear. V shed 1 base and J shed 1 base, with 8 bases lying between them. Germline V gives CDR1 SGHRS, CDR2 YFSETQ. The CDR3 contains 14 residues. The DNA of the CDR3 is TGCGCCAGCAGCTTGATTAAACCGAACACTGAAGCTTTCTTT. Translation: CASSLIKPNTEAFF.

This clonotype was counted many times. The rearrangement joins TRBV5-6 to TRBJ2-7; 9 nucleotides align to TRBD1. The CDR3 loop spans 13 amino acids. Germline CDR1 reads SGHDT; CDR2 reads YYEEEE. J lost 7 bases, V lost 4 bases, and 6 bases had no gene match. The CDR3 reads CASSPQGAREQYF. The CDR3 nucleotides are TGTGCCAGCAGCCCACAGGGGGCAAGGGAGCAGTACTTC.

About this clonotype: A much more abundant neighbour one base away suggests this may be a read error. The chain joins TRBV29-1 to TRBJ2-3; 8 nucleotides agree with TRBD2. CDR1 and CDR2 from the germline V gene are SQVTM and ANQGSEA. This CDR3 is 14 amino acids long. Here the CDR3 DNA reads TGCAGCGCCTTTAGCGGGGCTCTCACAGATATGCAGTATTTT. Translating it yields CSAFSGALTDMQYF.

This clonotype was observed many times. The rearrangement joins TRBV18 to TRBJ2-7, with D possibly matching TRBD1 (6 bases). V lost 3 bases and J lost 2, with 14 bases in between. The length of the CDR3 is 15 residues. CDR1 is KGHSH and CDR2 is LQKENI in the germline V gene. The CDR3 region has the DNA TGTGCCAGCTCACCGACAGGAGCGAGGCCCTACGAGCAGTACTTC. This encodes CASSPTGARPYEQYF.

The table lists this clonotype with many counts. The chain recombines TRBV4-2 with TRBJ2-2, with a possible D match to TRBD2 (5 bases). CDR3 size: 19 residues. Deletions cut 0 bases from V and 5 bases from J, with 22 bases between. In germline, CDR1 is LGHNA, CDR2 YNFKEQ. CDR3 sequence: CASSQEPTVMRRGTGELFF. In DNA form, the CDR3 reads TGTGCCAGCAGCCAAGAGCCTACAGTCATGAGACGGGGAACCGGGGAGCTGTTTTTT.

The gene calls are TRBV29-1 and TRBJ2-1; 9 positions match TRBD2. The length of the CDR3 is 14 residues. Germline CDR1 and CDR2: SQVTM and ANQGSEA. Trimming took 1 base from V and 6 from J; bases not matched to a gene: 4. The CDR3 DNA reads TGCAGCGTTGAAGTGGGGCGGGGGGGCAATGAGCAGTTCTTC. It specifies CSVEVGRGGNEQFF.

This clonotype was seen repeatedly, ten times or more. CDR3 loop: CASSSGTGGGPQHF. Written as DNA, the CDR3 is TGTGCCAGCAGTTCCGGGACAGGGGGCGGGCCCCAGCATTTT. This rearrangement joins TRBV27 to TRBJ1-5; 12 bases agree with TRBD1. CDR1 and CDR2 from the germline V gene are MNHEY and SMNVEV (reference sequence). The CDR3 length is 14 residues. V lost 4 bases to trimming and J lost 9 bases; unmatched junction nucleotides: 4.

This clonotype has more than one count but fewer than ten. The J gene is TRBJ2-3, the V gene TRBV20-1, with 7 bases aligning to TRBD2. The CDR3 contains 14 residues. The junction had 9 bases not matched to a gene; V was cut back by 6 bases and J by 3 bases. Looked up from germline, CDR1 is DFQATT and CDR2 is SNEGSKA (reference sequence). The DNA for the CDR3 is TGCAGTGCCGTCCCGGGGGGTAGGACAGATACGCAGTATTTT. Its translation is CSAVPGGRTDTQYF.

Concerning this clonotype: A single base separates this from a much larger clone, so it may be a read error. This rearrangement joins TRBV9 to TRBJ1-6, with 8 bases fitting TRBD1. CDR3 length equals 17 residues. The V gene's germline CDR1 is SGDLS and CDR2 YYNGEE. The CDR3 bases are TGTGCCAGCAGCCCAGGGGCAGGGGGCTTTCTTAATTCACCCCTCCCCTTT. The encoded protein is CASSPGAGGFLNSPLPF.

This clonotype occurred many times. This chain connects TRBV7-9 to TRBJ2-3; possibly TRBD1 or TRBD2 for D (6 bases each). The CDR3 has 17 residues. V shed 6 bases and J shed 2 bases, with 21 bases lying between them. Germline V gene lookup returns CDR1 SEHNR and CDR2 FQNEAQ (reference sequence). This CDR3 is CASRSGIGGLYTDTQYF. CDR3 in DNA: TGTGCCAGCAGATCCGGAATCGGGGGCCTATACACAGATACGCAGTATTTT.

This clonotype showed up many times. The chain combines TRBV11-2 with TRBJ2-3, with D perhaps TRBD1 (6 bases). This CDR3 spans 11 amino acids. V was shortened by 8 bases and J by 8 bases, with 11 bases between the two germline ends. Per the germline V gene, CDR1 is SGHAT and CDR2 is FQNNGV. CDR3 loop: CASATGSTQYF. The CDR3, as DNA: TGTGCCAGCGCAACAGGGAGTACGCAGTATTTT.

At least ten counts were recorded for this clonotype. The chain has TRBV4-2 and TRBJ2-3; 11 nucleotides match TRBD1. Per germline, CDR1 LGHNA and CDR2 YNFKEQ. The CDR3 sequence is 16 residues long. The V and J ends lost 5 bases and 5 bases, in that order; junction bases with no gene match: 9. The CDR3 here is CASSERGQGGGDTQYF. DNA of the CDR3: TGTGCCAGCAGCGAGAGGGGACAGGGGGGAGGAGATACGCAGTATTTT.

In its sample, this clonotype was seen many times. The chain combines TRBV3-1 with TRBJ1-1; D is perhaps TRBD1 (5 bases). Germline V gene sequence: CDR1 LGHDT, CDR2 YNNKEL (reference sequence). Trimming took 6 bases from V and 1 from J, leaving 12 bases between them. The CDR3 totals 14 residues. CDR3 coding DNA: TGTGCCAGCAGTAGGGACCGCCAGAACACTGAAGCTTTCTTT. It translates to CASSRDRQNTEAFF.

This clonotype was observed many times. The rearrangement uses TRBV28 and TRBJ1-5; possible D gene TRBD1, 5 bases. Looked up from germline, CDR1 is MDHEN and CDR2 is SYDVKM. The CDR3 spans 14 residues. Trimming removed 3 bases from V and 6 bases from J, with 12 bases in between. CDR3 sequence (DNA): TGTGCCAGCAGTTTGGGGTCAGGGATTCAGCCCCAGCATTTT. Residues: CASSLGSGIQPQHF. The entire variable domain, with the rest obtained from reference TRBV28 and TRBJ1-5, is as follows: DVKVTQSSRYLVKRTGEKVFLECVQDMDHENMFWYRQDPGLGLRLIYFSYDVKMKEKGDIPEGYSVSREKKERFSLILESASTNQTSMYLCASSLGSGIQPQHFGDGTRLSIL.

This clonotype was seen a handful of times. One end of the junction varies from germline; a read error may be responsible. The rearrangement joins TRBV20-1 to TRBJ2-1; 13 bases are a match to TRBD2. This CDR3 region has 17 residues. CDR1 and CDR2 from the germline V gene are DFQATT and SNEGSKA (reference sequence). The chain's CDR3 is CCARMGLAGNSYNEQFF. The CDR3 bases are TGCTGTGCTCGAATGGGACTAGCGGGGAACTCCTACAATGAGCAGTTCTTC.

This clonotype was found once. CDR3 nucleotides: TGTGCCAGCAGCGCCTCGGGACTCAGCTCCTACGAGCAGTACTTC. It codes for CASSASGLSSYEQYF. V gene TRBV9 combines with J gene TRBJ2-7; D possibly corresponds to TRBD2 (6 bases). The CDR3 spans 15 residues. Germline V lookup: CDR1 SGDLS, CDR2 YYNGEE. Trimming left V 3 bases short and J 0 bases short, with 13 bases between.